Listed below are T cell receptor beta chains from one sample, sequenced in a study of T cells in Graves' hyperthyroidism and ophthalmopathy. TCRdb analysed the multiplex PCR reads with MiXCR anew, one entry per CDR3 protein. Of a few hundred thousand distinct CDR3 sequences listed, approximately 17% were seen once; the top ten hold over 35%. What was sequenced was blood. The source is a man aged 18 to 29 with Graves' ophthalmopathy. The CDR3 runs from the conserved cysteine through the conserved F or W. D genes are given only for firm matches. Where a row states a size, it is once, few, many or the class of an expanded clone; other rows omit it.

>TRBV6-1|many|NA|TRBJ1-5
TGTGCCAGCACCCCCAGGGACAATCAGCCCCAGCATTTT
CASTPRDNQPQHF
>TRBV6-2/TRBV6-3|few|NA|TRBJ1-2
TGTGCCAGCAGCGCGCCCGAACAGGTCCAAACCCCCGCCTTC
CASSAPEQVQTPAF
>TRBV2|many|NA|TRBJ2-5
TGTGCCAGCAGTGAGCGTTATGGTGAGACCCAGTACTTC
CASSERYGETQYF
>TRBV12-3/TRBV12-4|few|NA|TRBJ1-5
TGTGCCAGCAGTTTTGGCGAGGCGAGACAGCCCCAGCATTTT
CASSFGEARQPQHF
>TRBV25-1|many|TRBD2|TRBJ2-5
TGTGCCAGCAGTGAACCTGGGCGGGGGGGCACTGGGTACCAAGAGACCCAGTACTTC
CASSEPGRGGTGYQETQYF
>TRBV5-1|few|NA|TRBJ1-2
TGCGCCAGCAGCTCTGAAGTCCTGCTGGGTGGCTACACCTTC
CASSSEVLLGGYTF
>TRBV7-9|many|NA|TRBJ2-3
TGTGCCAGCAGCCGGTCAGATACGCAGTATTTT
CASSRSDTQYF
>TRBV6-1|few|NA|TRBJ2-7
TGTGCCAGCGGAACGACAGGAACGTCCTACGAGCAGTACTTC
CASGTTGTSYEQYF
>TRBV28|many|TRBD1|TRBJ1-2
TGTGCCAGCAGTTCCCCTCGACAGGGGGCGCGGGTCCACTATGGCTACACCTTC
CASSSPRQGARVHYGYTF
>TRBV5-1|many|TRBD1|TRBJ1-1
TGCGCCAGCAGCTATACAGGGGAAACTGAAGCTTTCTTT
CASSYTGETEAFF
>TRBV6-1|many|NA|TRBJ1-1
TGTGCCAGCAGTACCCCCCTGGGCAGGGAGGACACTGAAGCTTTCTTT
CASSTPLGREDTEAFF
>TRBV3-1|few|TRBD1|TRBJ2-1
TGTGTCAGCAGCCAAGACCACAGGGGCGATGAGCAGTTCTTC
CVSSQDHRGDEQFF
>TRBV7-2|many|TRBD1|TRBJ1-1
TGTGCTACGACAGGGGAGACTGAAGCTTTCTTT
CATTGETEAFF
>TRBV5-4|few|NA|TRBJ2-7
TGTGCCAGCAGCTTGGGAGGGGCTGGGAACGAGCAGTACTTC
CASSLGGAGNEQYF
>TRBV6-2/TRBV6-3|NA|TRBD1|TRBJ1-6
TGTGCCAATAGAGCCCGGACAGGGGACAATTCACCCCTCCACTTT
CANRARTGDNSPLHF